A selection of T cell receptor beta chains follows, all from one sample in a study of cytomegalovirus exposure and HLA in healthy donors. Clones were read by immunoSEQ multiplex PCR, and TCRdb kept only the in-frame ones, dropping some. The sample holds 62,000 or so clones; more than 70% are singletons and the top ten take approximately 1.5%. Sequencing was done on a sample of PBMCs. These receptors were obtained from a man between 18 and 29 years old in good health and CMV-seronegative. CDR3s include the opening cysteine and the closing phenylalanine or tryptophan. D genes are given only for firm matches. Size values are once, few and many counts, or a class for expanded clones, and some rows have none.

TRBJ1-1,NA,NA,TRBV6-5,TGTGCCAGCAGTTACTCAGAGGGATCTGAAGCTTTCTTT,CASSYSEGSEAFF
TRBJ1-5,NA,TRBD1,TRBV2,TGTGCCAGCAGAGGACAGGATTATCAGCCCCAGCATTTT,CASRGQDYQPQHF
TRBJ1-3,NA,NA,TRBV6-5,TGTGCCAGCAGTTACTCGGGGAGCTCTGGAAACACCATATATTTT,CASSYSGSSGNTIYF
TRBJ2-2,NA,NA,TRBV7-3,TGTGCCACCGGGACTTCTCCCACCGGGGAGCTGTTTTTT,CATGTSPTGELFF
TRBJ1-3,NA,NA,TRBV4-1,TGCGCCAGCAGCCAAGGACCCCAGGGGGGAAACACCATATATTTT,CASSQGPQGGNTIYF
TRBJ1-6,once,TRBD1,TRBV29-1,TGCAGCGCCCTACAGGGGTTCGCCCTCCACTTT,CSALQGFALHF
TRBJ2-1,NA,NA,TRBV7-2,TGTGCCAGCGCCGACGGGGTATACTACAATGAGCAGTTCTTC,CASADGVYYNEQFF
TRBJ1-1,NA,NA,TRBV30,TGTGCCTGGAGTGTTCAGGGGCGGACTGAAGCTTTCTTT,CAWSVQGRTEAFF
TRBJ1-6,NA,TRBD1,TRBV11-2,TGTGCCAGCAGCCCCGGGACAGGGAATTCACCCCTCCACTTT,CASSPGTGNSPLHF
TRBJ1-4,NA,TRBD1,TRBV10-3,TGTGCCATCAGAGACAGGGGCATAACAACTAATGAAAAACTGTTTTTT,CAIRDRGITTNEKLFF
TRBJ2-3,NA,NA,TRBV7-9,TGTGCCAGCAGCAGGGAGAGGTTCACAGATACGCAGTATTTT,CASSRERFTDTQYF
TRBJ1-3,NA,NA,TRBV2,TGTGCCAGCGAGCGCGAGTCGGGATCTGGAAACACCATATATTTT,CASERESGSGNTIYF
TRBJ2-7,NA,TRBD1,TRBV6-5,TGTGCCAGCAGAACTGGACAGGGCGAGCAGTACTTC,CASRTGQGEQYF
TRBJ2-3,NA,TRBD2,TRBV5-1,TGCGCCAGCAGCTCCTCACTAGCGGGGGCCCGCACAGATACGCAGTATTTT,CASSSSLAGARTDTQYF
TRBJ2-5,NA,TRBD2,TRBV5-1,TGCGCCAGCCAGACCAGCGGGGGGGCTGAGACCCAGTACTTC,CASQTSGGAETQYF
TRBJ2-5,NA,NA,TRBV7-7,TGTGCTAGCAGCTTAGGTCTCGGGAAACAAGAGACCCAGTACTTC,CASSLGLGKQETQYF
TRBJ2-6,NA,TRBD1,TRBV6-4,TGTGCCAGTAGACAGGGGGCTGAAGGGGCCAACGTCCTGACTTTC,CASRQGAEGANVLTF
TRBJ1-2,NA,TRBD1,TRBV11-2,TGTGCCAGCAGCTTAGAAAACAGGGGGTACGGCTACACCTTC,CASSLENRGYGYTF
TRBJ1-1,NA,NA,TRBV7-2,TGTGCCAGCAGCGGGGGGGGGACGGCGAACACTGAAGCTTTCTTT,CASSGGGTANTEAFF
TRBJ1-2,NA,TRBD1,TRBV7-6,TGTGCCAGCAGCTCGTCCGGGACAGCCCTTTATGGCTACACCTTC,CASSSSGTALYGYTF
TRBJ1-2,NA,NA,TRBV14,TGTGCCAGCAGCCGAACTCCCTATGGCTACACCTTC,CASSRTPYGYTF
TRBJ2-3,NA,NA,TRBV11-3,TGTGCCAGCAGCTCGGGAATAGGTAGCACAGATACGCAGTATTTT,CASSSGIGSTDTQYF
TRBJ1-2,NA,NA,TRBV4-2,TGTGCCAGCAGCCAAGACGGGACATCTGTCTATGGCTACACCTTC,CASSQDGTSVYGYTF
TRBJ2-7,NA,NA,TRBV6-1,TGTGCCAGCATGTCCGGGACAAGCTTCTCCTACGAGCAGTACTTC,CASMSGTSFSYEQYF
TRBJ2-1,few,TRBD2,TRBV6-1,TGTGCCAGCAGCCCAAGACTAGCGGGGGGCACCGAGCAGTTCTTC,CASSPRLAGGTEQFF
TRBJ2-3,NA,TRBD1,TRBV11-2,TGTGCCAGCAGCCCCTCCGACAGGGGTAATACGCAGTATTTT,CASSPSDRGNTQYF
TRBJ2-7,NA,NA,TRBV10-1,TGCGCCAGCATATTCGGGACAAGATCCGACTACGAGCAGTACTTC,CASIFGTRSDYEQYF
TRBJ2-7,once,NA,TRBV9,TGTGCCAGCAGCGTAGCTACGATCCCGGGGGAGCAGTACTTC,CASSVATIPGEQYF
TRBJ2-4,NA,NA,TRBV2,TGTGCCAGCGGAAGGGCGGGTATTACCAAAAACATTCAGTACTTC,CASGRAGITKNIQYF
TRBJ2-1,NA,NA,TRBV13,TGTGCCAGCAGCTTTGCGAGAAACCACAATGAGCAGTTCTTC,CASSFARNHNEQFF
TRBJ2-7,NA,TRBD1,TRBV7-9,TGTGCCAGCAGCTCCCGGGACAGGGGGCCCTACGAGCAGTACTTC,CASSSRDRGPYEQYF
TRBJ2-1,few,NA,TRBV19,TGTGCCAGTAGTACAGGGGCGTCCTACAATGAGCAGTTCTTC,CASSTGASYNEQFF
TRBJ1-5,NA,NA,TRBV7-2,TGTGCCAGCAGCTTTACGGTCCCTAGCAATCAGCCCCAGCATTTT,CASSFTVPSNQPQHF
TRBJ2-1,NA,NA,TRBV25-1,TGTGCCAGCAGTCCTTCCTACAATGAGCAGTTCTTC,CASSPSYNEQFF
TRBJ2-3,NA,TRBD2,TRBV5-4,TGTGCCAGCAGCCGGGAAGCTGCGGGACTAGCGGGAGATACGCAGTATTTT,CASSREAAGLAGDTQYF
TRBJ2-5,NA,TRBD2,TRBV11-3,TGTGCCAGCAGAAAAGCTACTAGCGGAGAGACCCAGTACTTC,CASRKATSGETQYF